These T cell receptor beta chains were read from a single sample in a study of shared clonotypes between healthy human individuals. The method was immunoSEQ multiplex PCR; TCRdb's version includes in-frame clones alone and lacks a portion of them. The sample records hundreds of thousands of clones, 92% being singletons. Sequencing was carried out using naive CD8+ T cells sorted from blood. Source of these receptors: a man aged 30 to 39 in good health. Each CDR3 is given with its conserved first and last residue. A D gene is named only where the DNA matches it firmly. Size is stated for part of the rows, as once, few or many counts, or as a class when the clone is expanded.

TRBV12-5	.	TRBD2	TRBJ2-5	CASGPGTSGRAAETQYF	TGTGCTAGTGGACCAGGGACTAGCGGGAGGGCCGCAGAGACCCAGTACTTC
TRBV7-9	.	TRBD1	TRBJ1-4	CASSSAGTGAFSNEKLFF	TGTGCCAGCAGCTCGGCCGGGACAGGAGCCTTCTCTAATGAAAAACTGTTTTTT
TRBV2	.	.	TRBJ2-1	CASSDWGERYNEQFF	TGTGCCAGCAGTGATTGGGGGGAGAGGTACAATGAGCAGTTCTTC
TRBV7-9	.	TRBD2	TRBJ2-2	CASSPLAGATGELFF	TGTGCCAGCAGCCCGCTAGCGGGAGCCACCGGGGAGCTGTTTTTT
TRBV12-5	.	TRBD2	TRBJ2-5	CASGLVPPASGVETQYF	TGTGCTAGTGGTTTGGTACCCCCAGCTAGCGGAGTGGAGACCCAGTACTTC
TRBV27	.	.	TRBJ1-2	CASRLPGGYGYTF	TGTGCCAGCAGGCTCCCCGGGGGATATGGCTACACCTTC
TRBV7-9	.	.	TRBJ2-3	CASSLESTTDTQYF	TGTGCCAGCAGCTTAGAATCGACCACAGATACGCAGTATTTT
TRBV4-2	.	.	TRBJ2-1	CASSQDSYNEQFF	TGTGCCAGCAGCCAAGACTCCTACAATGAGCAGTTCTTC
TRBV11-2	.	.	TRBJ1-2	CASSLADNYGYTF	TGTGCCAGCAGCTTAGCCGATAACTATGGCTACACCTTC
TRBV2	.	TRBD2	TRBJ2-2	CASRAGTSIRGELFF	TGTGCCAGCAGAGCCGGGACTAGTATTAGGGGGGAGCTGTTTTTT
TRBV10-3	.	TRBD1	TRBJ2-7	CAASFGTGASYEQYF	TGTGCCGCTTCGTTCGGGACAGGGGCCTCCTACGAGCAGTACTTC
TRBV5-1	.	TRBD1	TRBJ2-1	CASSPIAGTVGHNEQFF	TGCGCCAGCAGCCCCATAGCAGGGACAGTCGGCCACAATGAGCAGTTCTTC
TRBV6-1	few	.	TRBJ1-2	CASSDLIYGYTF	TGTGCCAGCAGTGATCTCATCTATGGCTACACCTTC
TRBV27	.	.	TRBJ2-3	CASSPTYSSSTDTQYF	TGTGCCAGCAGTCCCACCTACAGCTCATCCACAGATACGCAGTATTTT
TRBV9	.	TRBD2	TRBJ2-2	CASRGGGLDTGELFF	TGTGCCAGCCGGGGGGGAGGGCTGGACACCGGGGAGCTGTTTTTT
TRBV9	.	.	TRBJ2-7	CASSVDQGSSYEQYF	TGTGCCAGCAGCGTAGATCAGGGGAGCTCCTACGAGCAGTACTTC
TRBV7-9	.	.	TRBJ2-1	CASSLVPDRPYNEQFF	TGTGCCAGCAGCTTAGTCCCTGACAGGCCCTACAATGAGCAGTTCTTC
TRBV27	.	.	TRBJ2-5	CASSFLVGETQYF	TGTGCCAGCAGTTTCTTGGTCGGAGAGACCCAGTACTTC
TRBV9	.	TRBD2	TRBJ2-3	CASSSGRAGYTQYF	TGTGCCAGCAGCAGCGGGAGGGCCGGTTATACGCAGTATTTT
TRBV4-1	.	TRBD2	TRBJ2-1	CASSQASTSGNEQFF	TGCGCCAGCAGCCAAGCTAGTACTAGCGGCAATGAGCAGTTCTTC
TRBV10-3	.	.	TRBJ2-2	CAISIHGTTNTGELFF	TGTGCCATCAGTATTCACGGGACAACAAACACCGGGGAGCTGTTTTTT
TRBV10-3	.	.	TRBJ1-2	CAISEPPAAYGYTF	TGTGCCATCAGTGAGCCCCCTGCGGCCTATGGCTACACCTTC
TRBV14	.	.	TRBJ1-4	CASSRSRPKPNEKLFF	TGTGCCAGCAGCCGTAGTCGTCCGAAACCAAATGAAAAACTGTTTTTT
TRBV6-5	.	TRBD1	TRBJ1-4	CASSSQGAEGGKLFF	TGTGCCAGCAGTTCCCAGGGGGCCGAGGGTGGAAAACTGTTTTTT
TRBV4-2	.	TRBD2	TRBJ2-7	CASSQVKGLAPSYEQYF	TGTGCCAGCAGCCAAGTGAAAGGACTAGCGCCTTCCTACGAGCAGTACTTC